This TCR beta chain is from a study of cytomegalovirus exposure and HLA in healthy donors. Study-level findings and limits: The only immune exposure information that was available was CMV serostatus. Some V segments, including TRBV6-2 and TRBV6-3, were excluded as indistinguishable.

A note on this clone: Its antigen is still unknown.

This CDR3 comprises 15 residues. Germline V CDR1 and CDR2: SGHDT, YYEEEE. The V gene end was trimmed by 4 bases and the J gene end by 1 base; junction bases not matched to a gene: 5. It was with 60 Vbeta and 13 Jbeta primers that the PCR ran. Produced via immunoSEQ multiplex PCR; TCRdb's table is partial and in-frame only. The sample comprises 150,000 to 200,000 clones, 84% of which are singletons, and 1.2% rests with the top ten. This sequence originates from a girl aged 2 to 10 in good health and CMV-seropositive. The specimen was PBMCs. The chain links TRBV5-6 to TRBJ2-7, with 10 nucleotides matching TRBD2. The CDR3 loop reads CASSTPTSGSYEQYF. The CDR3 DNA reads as TGTGCCAGCAGCACCCCGACTAGCGGGTCCTACGAGCAGTACTTC.